This TCR beta chain was sequenced for a study of blood T cell repertoires in COVID-19. Study background: Donors in the United States, Italy and Spain gave samples during acute or convalescent COVID-19.

As processed by the authors: Researchers report that nucleated cell counts were estimated from reference gene primer amplification. The protocol was immunoSEQ multiplex PCR, while the TCRdb copy is restricted to in-frame clones and leaves out a portion. V and J calls and clone size are those listed in that table; D and trimming were worked out from the DNA. Counted here are some 150,000 clones, over 70% occurring once; the ten biggest clones make up around 2.3%. The ends were cut back, 1 base at V and 3 bases at J, with 7 bases in the middle. Germline loops: CDR1 SGHTA, CDR2 FQGNSA. CDR3 length: 14 amino acids.

Sequences were obtained from peripheral blood. The genes are TRBV7-2 and TRBJ1-5; D gene ambiguous. This TCR was recovered from a man aged 50 to 59 with active COVID-19. In nucleotides, the CDR3 is TGTGCCAGCAGCTTAGGGCCGTTCAATCAGCCCCAGCATTTT. Its translation is CASSLGPFNQPQHF.